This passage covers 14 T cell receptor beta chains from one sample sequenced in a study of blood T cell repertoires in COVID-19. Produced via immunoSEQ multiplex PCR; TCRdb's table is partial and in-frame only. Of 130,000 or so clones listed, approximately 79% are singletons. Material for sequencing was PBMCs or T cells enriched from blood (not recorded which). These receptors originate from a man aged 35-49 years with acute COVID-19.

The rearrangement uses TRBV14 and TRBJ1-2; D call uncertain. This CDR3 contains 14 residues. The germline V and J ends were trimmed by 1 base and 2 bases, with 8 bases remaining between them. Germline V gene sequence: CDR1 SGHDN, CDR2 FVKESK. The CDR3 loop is CASSQAAGNYGYTF. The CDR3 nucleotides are TGTGCCAGCAGCCAAGCGGCAGGAAACTATGGCTACACCTTC.

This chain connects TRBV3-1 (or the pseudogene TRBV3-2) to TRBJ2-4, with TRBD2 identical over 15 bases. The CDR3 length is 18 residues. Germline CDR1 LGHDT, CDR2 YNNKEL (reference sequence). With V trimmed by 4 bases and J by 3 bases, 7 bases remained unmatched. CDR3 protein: CASSPGLAGGRVKNIQYF. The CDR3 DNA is TGTGCCAGCAGCCCCGGACTAGCGGGGGGGCGCGTCAAAAACATTCAGTACTTC.

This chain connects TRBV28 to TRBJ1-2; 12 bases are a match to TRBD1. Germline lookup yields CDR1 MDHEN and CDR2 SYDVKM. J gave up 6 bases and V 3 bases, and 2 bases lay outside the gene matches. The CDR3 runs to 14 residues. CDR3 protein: CASSFRDRGHGYTF. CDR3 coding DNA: TGTGCCAGCAGTTTTAGGGACAGGGGGCATGGCTACACCTTC.

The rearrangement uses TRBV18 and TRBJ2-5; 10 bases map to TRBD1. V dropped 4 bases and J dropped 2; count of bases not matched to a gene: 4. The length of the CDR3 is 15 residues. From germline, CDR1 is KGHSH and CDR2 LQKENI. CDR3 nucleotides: TGTGCCAGCTCACTCGGGACAGGGGAACAAGAGACCCAGTACTTC. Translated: CASSLGTGEQETQYF.

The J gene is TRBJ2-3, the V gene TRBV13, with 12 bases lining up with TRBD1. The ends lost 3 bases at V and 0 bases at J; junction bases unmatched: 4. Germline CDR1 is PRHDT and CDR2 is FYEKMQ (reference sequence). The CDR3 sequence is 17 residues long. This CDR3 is CASSLGQGASSTDTQYF. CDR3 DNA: TGTGCCAGCAGCTTGGGACAGGGGGCATCCAGCACAGATACGCAGTATTTT.

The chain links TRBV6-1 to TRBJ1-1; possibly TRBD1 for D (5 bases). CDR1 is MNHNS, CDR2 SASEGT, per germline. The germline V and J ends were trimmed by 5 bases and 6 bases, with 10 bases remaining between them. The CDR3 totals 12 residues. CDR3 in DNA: TGTGCCAGCAGTTCCCCAGGGTCTGAAGCTTTCTTT. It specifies CASSSPGSEAFF.

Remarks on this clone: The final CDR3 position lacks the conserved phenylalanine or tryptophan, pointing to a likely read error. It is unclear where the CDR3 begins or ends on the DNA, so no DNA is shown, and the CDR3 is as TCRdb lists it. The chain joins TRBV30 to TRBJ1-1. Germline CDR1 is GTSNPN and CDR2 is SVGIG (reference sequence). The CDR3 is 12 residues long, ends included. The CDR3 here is CAWRAPSGPLDL.

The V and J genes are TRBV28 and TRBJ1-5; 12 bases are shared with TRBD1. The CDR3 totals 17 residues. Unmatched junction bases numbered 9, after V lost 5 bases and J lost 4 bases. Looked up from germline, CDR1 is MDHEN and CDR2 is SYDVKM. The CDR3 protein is CASSAGTGGMRNQPQHF. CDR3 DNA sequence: TGTGCCAGCAGTGCCGGGACAGGGGGCATGCGAAATCAGCCCCAGCATTTT.

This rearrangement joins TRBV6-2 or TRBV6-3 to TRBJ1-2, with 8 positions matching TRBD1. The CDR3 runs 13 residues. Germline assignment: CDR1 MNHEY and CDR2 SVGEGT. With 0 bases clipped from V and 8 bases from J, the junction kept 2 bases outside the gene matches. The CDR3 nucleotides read TGTGCCAGCAGTTACTCTGACAGGGGCGGCTACACCTTC. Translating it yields CASSYSDRGGYTF.

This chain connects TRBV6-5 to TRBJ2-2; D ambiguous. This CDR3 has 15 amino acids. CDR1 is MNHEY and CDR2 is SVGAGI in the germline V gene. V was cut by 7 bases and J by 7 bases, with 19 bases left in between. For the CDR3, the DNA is TGTGCCAGCAAACGATTAAGCGCTGAAATCGGGGAGCTGTTTTTT. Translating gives CASKRLSAEIGELFF.

The CDR3 loop is CASSMTSGSHEQYF. In DNA form, the CDR3 reads TGTGCCAGCAGCATGACTAGCGGGAGCCACGAGCAGTACTTC. The rearrangement uses TRBV11-3 and TRBJ2-7; 12 bases line up with TRBD2. Germline CDR1 SGHNT, CDR2 YENEEA. The CDR3 contains 14 residues. After removal of 5 bases from V and 5 bases from J, the junction contained 4 bases not matched to a gene.

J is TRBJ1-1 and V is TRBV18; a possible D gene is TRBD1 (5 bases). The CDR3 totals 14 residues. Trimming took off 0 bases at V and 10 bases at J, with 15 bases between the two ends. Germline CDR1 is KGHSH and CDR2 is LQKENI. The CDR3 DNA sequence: TGTGCCAGCTCACCACCCTTCGAAAGGGGCGCAGCTTTCTTT. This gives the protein CASSPPFERGAAFF. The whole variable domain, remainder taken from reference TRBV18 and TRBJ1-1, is NAGVMQNPRHLVRRRGQEARLRCSPMKGHSHVYWYRQLPEEGLKFMVYLQKENIIDESGMPKERFSAEFPKEGPSILRIQQVVRGDSAAYFCASSPPFERGAAFFGQGTRLTVV.

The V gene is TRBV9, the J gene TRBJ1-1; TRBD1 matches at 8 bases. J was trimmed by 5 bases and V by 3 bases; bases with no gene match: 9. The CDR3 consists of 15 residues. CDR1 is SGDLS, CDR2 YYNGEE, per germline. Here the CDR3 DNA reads TGTGCCAGCAGCGATGACAGGGGCGGAAGGACTGAAGCTTTCTTT. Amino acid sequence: CASSDDRGGRTEAFF. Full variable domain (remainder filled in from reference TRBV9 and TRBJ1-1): DSGVTQTPKHLITATGQRVTLRCSPRSGDLSVYWYQQSLDQGLQFLIQYYNGEERAKGNILERFSAQQFPDLHSELNLSSLELGDSALYFCASSDDRGGRTEAFFGQGTRLTVV.

As DNA, the CDR3 is TGTGCCAGCAGCTTCGCAGGGTCAGGGGGGTACGAGCAGTACTTC. Encoded protein: CASSFAGSGGYEQYF. The chain combines TRBV7-9 with TRBJ2-7; the D gene is possibly TRBD1 (7 bases). The CDR3 totals 15 residues. Trimming took off 3 bases at V and 4 bases at J, with 16 bases between the two ends. Germline CDR1 and CDR2: SEHNR and FQNEAQ (reference sequence).